The 27 T cell receptor beta chains presented below share a single source sample, sequenced in a study of blood T cell repertoires in COVID-19. TCRdb keeps only in-frame clones here, not all; method: immunoSEQ multiplex PCR. The repertoire has around 150,000 clones, around 85% of them found once; the top ten carry under 3.5%. The sequencing sample was made of peripheral blood. The receptors come from a man in his 70s with acute or convalescent COVID-19.

The J gene is TRBJ2-2, the V gene TRBV28; D unresolved. Germline assignment: CDR1 MDHEN and CDR2 SYDVKM. The V end was cut by 3 bases, the J end by 4 bases, with 9 bases between. The CDR3 is 14 amino acids. For the CDR3, the DNA is TGTGCCAGCAGTTTTGAGCCTCCCACCGGGGAGCTGTTTTTT. It codes for CASSFEPPTGELFF.

This clone was seen a single time. The J gene is TRBJ1-1, the V gene TRBV4-3; a weak D match, TRBD1 (6 bases). Trimming removed 3 bases at V and 6 bases at J, with 14 bases between. Germline loops: CDR1 LGHNA, CDR2 YSLEER. This CDR3 spans 14 amino acids. For the CDR3, the DNA is TGCGCCAGCAGCCAGCTCAGGGGTTCGGCTGAAGCTTTCTTT. It specifies CASSQLRGSAEAFF.

The rearrangement links TRBV7-3 to TRBJ2-3; 8 nucleotides match TRBD1. J gave up 3 bases and V 5 bases, and 4 bases lay outside the gene matches. CDR1 is SGHTA and CDR2 is FQGTGA in the germline V gene. There are 14 residues in the CDR3. The chain's CDR3 is CASSRDRRTDTQYF. In DNA form, the CDR3 reads TGTGCCAGCAGCCGGGACAGGAGGACAGATACGCAGTATTTT.

This clone was recorded a few times. The chain is built from TRBV5-1 and TRBJ2-7; TRBD1 agrees at 8 bases. The CDR3 contains 15 residues. Germline CDR1 and CDR2: SGHRS and YFSETQ. The trim removed 0 bases at V and 1 base at J, leaving 3 bases unmatched. The DNA for the CDR3 is TGCGCCAGCAGCTTGGGGACAGGGAGATCCTACGAGCAGTACTTC. Its protein product is CASSLGTGRSYEQYF.

The chain employs TRBV7-2 and TRBJ2-3; 7 positions match TRBD2. CDR3 size: 17 residues. Per germline, CDR1 SGHTA and CDR2 FQGNSA. V gave up 1 base and J gave up 2 bases; unmatched junction bases: 9. The CDR3: CASSLGLEGGVTDTQYF. DNA for the CDR3: TGTGCCAGCAGCTTAGGGTTGGAGGGAGGGGTCACAGATACGCAGTATTTT. Supplemented by reference TRBV7-2 and TRBJ2-3, the full variable domain reads GAGVSQSPSNKVTEKGKDVELRCDPISGHTALYWYRQSLGQGLEFLIYFQGNSAPDKSGLPSDRFSAERTGGSVSTLTIQRTQQEDSAVYLCASSLGLEGGVTDTQYFGPGTRLTVL.

This clone turned up a few times. The chain recombines TRBV28 with TRBJ1-1, with D uncertain. The V end lost 6 bases, the J end lost 1 base, and 6 bases lay between the germline ends. Germline V gives CDR1 MDHEN, CDR2 SYDVKM. The CDR3 is 12 residues long. CDR3 sequence reads: CASSNPNTEAFF. CDR3 bases: TGTGCCAGCAGCAATCCGAACACTGAAGCTTTCTTT.

The rearrangement links TRBV11-2 to TRBJ2-5, with TRBD2 identical over 8 bases. V was clipped by 1 base and J by 4 bases; unmatched bases: 2. CDR3 length equals 14 residues. Germline V gives CDR1 SGHAT, CDR2 FQNNGV. CDR3 nucleotide sequence: TGTGCCAGCAGCTTAGGCGGGGGGCTAGAGACCCAGTACTTC. Encoded protein: CASSLGGGLETQYF.

The rearrangement uses TRBV27 and TRBJ2-1, with D perhaps TRBD2 (6 bases). Trimming left V 5 bases short and J 4 bases short, with 15 bases between. The germline gives CDR1 MNHEY, CDR2 SMNVEV (reference sequence). The CDR3 is made up of 15 amino acids. The CDR3, as DNA: TGTGCCAGCAGTCCCTTGGGGGGAGCTTACAATGAGCAGTTCTTC. It codes for CASSPLGGAYNEQFF.

The V and J genes are TRBV19 and TRBJ1-1, with D perhaps matching TRBD1 (5 bases). CDR3 length: 14 residues. Between the trimmed V and J ends, which lost 3 bases and 1 base, there was a span of 9 bases. Germline CDR1 and CDR2: LNHDA and SQIVND (reference sequence). CDR3: CASSIRGTNTEAFF. CDR3 coding DNA: TGTGCCAGTAGTATTCGGGGGACGAACACTGAAGCTTTCTTT.

The chain recombines TRBV10-1 with TRBJ2-7; weak D call: TRBD1 (5 bases). Trimming cost V 7 bases and J 6 bases, with 16 bases left between them. In germline, CDR1 is WNHNN, CDR2 SYGVQD (reference sequence). CDR3 size: 13 residues. The DNA of the CDR3 is TGCGCCAGCACCGCCGACAGTGAGAGCGAGCAGTACTTC. Translation: CASTADSESEQYF.

This clone was found once. The chain recombines TRBV7-2 with TRBJ1-4; 9 nucleotides match TRBD1. The germline CDR1 and CDR2 sequences are SGHTA and FQGNSA. The CDR3 consists of 16 residues. V gave up 5 bases and J gave up 7 bases; unmatched junction bases: 11. The CDR3 DNA reads as TGTGCCAGCAGCCTGCCGAAGGGACAGGGTTCTGAAAAACTGTTTTTT. Its protein is CASSLPKGQGSEKLFF.

The chain couples TRBV29-1 to TRBJ1-1; the D is unclear. This CDR3 is built from 13 residues. The V end was cut by 2 bases, the J end by 0 bases, with 7 bases between. Germline assignment: CDR1 SQVTM and CDR2 ANQGSEA. The CDR3 bases are TGCAGCGTTGAACGCGGCATGAACACTGAAGCTTTCTTT. Its translation: CSVERGMNTEAFF.

The chain carries TRBV19 and TRBJ2-5; the match to TRBD1 covers 11 bases. In germline, CDR1 is LNHDA, CDR2 SQIVND (reference sequence). The CDR3 length is 17 residues. V lost 4 bases and J lost 2; bases outside the gene matches: 9. The CDR3: CASSTRDRGTYQETQYF. CDR3 DNA: TGTGCCAGTAGTACAAGGGACAGGGGGACCTATCAAGAGACCCAGTACTTC.

V gene TRBV5-5 combines with J gene TRBJ2-7; 10 positions agree with TRBD2. The CDR3 covers 14 residues. From germline, CDR1 is SGHKS and CDR2 YYEKEE (reference sequence). Trimming took 3 bases from V and 2 from J; bases not matched to a gene: 2. The CDR3 sequence is CASSSTSGPYEQYF. CDR3 in DNA: TGTGCCAGCAGCTCGACTAGCGGGCCCTACGAGCAGTACTTC.

This clone is a singleton in its sample. This sample includes further DNA sequences coding for the same CDR3. The CDR3 DNA sequence: TGTGCCAGCAGCCAGGGGCTAGCGGGCACAGATACGCAGTATTTT. Translation: CASSQGLAGTDTQYF. The gene calls are TRBV7-3 and TRBJ2-3; D is perhaps TRBD2 (7 bases). In germline, CDR1 is SGHTA, CDR2 FQGTGA. V shed 5 bases and J shed 1 base, with 13 bases lying between them. The CDR3 length is 15 residues.

The chain is built from TRBV28 and TRBJ1-5; TRBD1 might be the D (6 bases). Germline CDR1 and CDR2: MDHEN and SYDVKM. V lost 8 bases, J lost 2 bases, and 16 bases lay in between. The CDR3 totals 15 residues. This CDR3 reads CASALQDSRNQPQHF. Here the CDR3 DNA reads TGTGCCAGCGCACTCCAGGACAGCCGCAATCAGCCCCAGCATTTT. The full variable domain, with the rest looked up from reference TRBV28 and TRBJ1-5, is DVKVTQSSRYLVKRTGEKVFLECVQDMDHENMFWYRQDPGLGLRLIYFSYDVKMKEKGDIPEGYSVSREKKERFSLILESASTNQTSMYLCASALQDSRNQPQHFGDGTRLSIL.

J is TRBJ1-4 and V is TRBV2, with TRBD1 identical over 8 bases. Trimming at V came to 6 bases and at J to 8 bases, leaving 14 bases not matched to a gene. The length of the CDR3 is 16 residues. Germline V CDR1 and CDR2: SNHLY, FYNNEI. CDR3 nucleotide sequence: TGTGCCAGCAGGGACAGGACAGGGACGATAAGGGAAAAACTGTTTTTT. It encodes CASRDRTGTIREKLFF.

V gene TRBV28 combines with J gene TRBJ2-4, with D perhaps matching TRBD1 (5 bases). V dropped 8 bases and J dropped 0 bases, with 8 bases sitting between them. This CDR3 region has 13 residues. The V gene's germline CDR1 is MDHEN and CDR2 SYDVKM. The CDR3 coding sequence is TGTGCCAGCCGCGACAGAGCCAAAAACATTCAGTACTTC. Translation gives CASRDRAKNIQYF.

The rearrangement uses TRBV28 and TRBJ1-2, with a weak D call TRBD1 (6 bases). The V end was cut by 6 bases, the J end by 6 bases, with 11 bases between. CDR1 and CDR2 (germline): MDHEN, SYDVKM. The CDR3 loop spans 12 amino acids. The DNA for the CDR3 is TGTGCCAGCAGATCGGGGGGCCATGGCTACACCTTC. This gives the protein CASRSGGHGYTF.

The J gene is TRBJ1-5, the V gene TRBV29-1; 7 nucleotides line up with TRBD1. CDR3 length: 13 amino acids. The V gene end was trimmed by 6 bases and the J gene end by 4 bases; junction bases not matched to a gene: 6. Germline assignment: CDR1 SQVTM and CDR2 ANQGSEA. CDR3: CSVRTGENQPQHF. The CDR3 coding sequence is TGCAGCGTCCGGACAGGTGAGAATCAGCCCCAGCATTTT.

This chain links TRBV19 with TRBJ2-3; 9 bases agree with TRBD2. The ends lost 2 bases at V and 4 bases at J; junction bases unmatched: 7. Germline CDR1 and CDR2: LNHDA and SQIVND (reference sequence). The CDR3 length is 16 residues. Written as DNA, the CDR3 is TGTGCCAGTAGTATAAACCTAGCGGGGATTTCAGATACGCAGTATTTT. Its protein is CASSINLAGISDTQYF.

The gene calls are TRBV10-3 and TRBJ2-2; no definite D call. CDR3 size: 14 residues. Germline values: CDR1 ENHRY, CDR2 SYGVKD. The V end was cut by 0 bases, the J end by 6 bases, with 8 bases between. CDR3 residues: CAISESSGAGELFF. As DNA, the CDR3 is TGTGCCATCAGTGAGTCTTCAGGCGCCGGGGAGCTGTTTTTT.

The chain uses TRBV7-6 and TRBJ2-3; TRBD2 matches 7 bases. CDR3 length equals 17 residues. Trimming took 1 base from V and 2 from J; bases not matched to a gene: 9. The germline V gene encodes CDR1 SGHVS and CDR2 FNYEAQ. CDR3: CASSLGAGVGSTDTQYF. The CDR3 nucleotides are TGTGCCAGCAGCTTAGGGGCGGGAGTAGGGTCCACAGATACGCAGTATTTT.

The J gene is TRBJ2-7, the V gene TRBV6-1, with D tentatively TRBD2 (6 bases). This CDR3 comprises 15 residues. The V gene's germline CDR1 is MNHNS and CDR2 SASEGT. Trimming cost V 1 base and J 3 bases, with 13 bases left between them. Here the CDR3 reads CASSEEEGRHYEQYF. DNA for the CDR3: TGTGCCAGCAGTGAAGAGGAGGGCAGGCACTACGAGCAGTACTTC.

A few counts support this clone. This sequence joins TRBV7-2 and TRBJ2-7; 10 positions agree with TRBD1. The CDR3 has 15 amino acids. Germline V CDR1 and CDR2: SGHTA, FQGNSA. V shed 1 base, J shed 0 bases, and the junction held 0 bases outside the gene matches. The CDR3: CASSLGTGGSYEQYF. The CDR3 coding sequence is TGTGCCAGCAGCTTAGGGACAGGGGGCTCCTACGAGCAGTACTTC.

The chain links TRBV29-1 to TRBJ2-3; D unclear. Between the trimmed V and J ends, which lost 6 bases and 2 bases, there was a span of 12 bases. Germline values: CDR1 SQVTM, CDR2 ANQGSEA. The CDR3 runs 13 residues. Here the CDR3 reads CSVEPRPTDTQYF. Written as DNA, the CDR3 is TGCAGCGTGGAGCCTAGACCCACAGATACGCAGTATTTT.

This clone was counted only a few times. The CDR3 sequence is CASSLNWDSRSGANVLTF. The CDR3 region has the DNA TGTGCCAGCAGCTTAAATTGGGACAGTCGCTCTGGGGCCAACGTCCTGACTTTC. The chain has TRBV7-9 and TRBJ2-6; 7 positions match TRBD1. J gave up 0 bases and V 2 bases, and 7 bases lay outside the gene matches. Looked up from germline, CDR1 is SEHNR and CDR2 is FQNEAQ (reference sequence). This CDR3 contains 18 residues.